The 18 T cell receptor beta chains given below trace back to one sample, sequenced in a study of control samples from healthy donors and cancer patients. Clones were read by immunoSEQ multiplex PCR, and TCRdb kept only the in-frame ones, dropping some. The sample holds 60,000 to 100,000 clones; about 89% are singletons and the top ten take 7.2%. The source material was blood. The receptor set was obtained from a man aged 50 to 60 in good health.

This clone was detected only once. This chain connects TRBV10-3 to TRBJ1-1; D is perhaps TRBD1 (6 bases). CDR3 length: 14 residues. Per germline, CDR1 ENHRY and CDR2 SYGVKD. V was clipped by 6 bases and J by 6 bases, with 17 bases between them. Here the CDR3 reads CAISPQGGRSEAFF. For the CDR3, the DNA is TGTGCCATCAGCCCACAGGGCGGGCGTTCTGAAGCTTTCTTT.

The CDR3 loop is CATRDRYTEAFF. In DNA, the CDR3 is TGTGCCACCCGGGACAGATACACTGAAGCTTTCTTT. The rearrangement links TRBV2 to TRBJ1-1, with 7 bases identical to TRBD1. The CDR3 length is 12 residues. The germline CDR1 and CDR2 sequences are SNHLY and FYNNEI. V was clipped by 10 bases and J by 3 bases; unmatched bases: 5. Variable domain in full (rest from reference TRBV2 and TRBJ1-1): EPEVTQTPSHQVTQMGQEVILRCVPISNHLYFYWYRQILGQKVEFLVSFYNNEISEKSEIFDDQFSVERPDGSNFTLKIRSTKLEDSAMYFCATRDRYTEAFFGQGTRLTVV.

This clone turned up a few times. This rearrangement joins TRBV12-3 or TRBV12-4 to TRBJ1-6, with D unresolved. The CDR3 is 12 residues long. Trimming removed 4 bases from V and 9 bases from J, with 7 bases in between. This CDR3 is CASSWTGSPLHF. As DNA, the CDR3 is TGTGCCAGCAGTTGGACGGGTTCACCCCTCCACTTT.

The CDR3 DNA is TGTGCCAGCAGTTACCGGGGGATCTACGAGCAGTACTTC. Residues: CASSYRGIYEQYF. The chain employs TRBV6-2 or TRBV6-3 and TRBJ2-7; possibly TRBD2 for D (6 bases). The CDR3 has 13 residues. The V gene lost 2 bases and the J gene lost 3 bases, with 8 bases spanning the gap. Per the germline V gene, CDR1 is MNHEY and CDR2 is SVGEGT.

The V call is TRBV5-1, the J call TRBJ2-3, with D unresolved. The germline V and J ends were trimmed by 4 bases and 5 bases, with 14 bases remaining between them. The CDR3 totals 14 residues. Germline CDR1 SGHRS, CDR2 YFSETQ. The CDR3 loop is CASSHARTEDTQYF. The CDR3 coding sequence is TGCGCCAGCAGCCATGCCAGGACGGAAGATACGCAGTATTTT.

Here the CDR3 reads CASSTGQGAPELFF. The CDR3 DNA is TGTGCCAGCAGTACGGGACAGGGGGCGCCGGAGCTGTTTTTT. J is TRBJ2-2 and V is TRBV2; 12 bases are a match to TRBD1. V shed 5 bases, J shed 10 bases, and the junction held 5 bases outside the gene matches. Germline loops: CDR1 SNHLY, CDR2 FYNNEI. The CDR3 length is 14 residues.

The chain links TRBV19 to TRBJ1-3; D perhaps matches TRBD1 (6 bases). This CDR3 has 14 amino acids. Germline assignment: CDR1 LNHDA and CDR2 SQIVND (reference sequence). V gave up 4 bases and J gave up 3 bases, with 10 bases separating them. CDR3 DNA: TGTGCCAGTAGTACAGGGGCCGGTGGAAACACCATATATTTT. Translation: CASSTGAGGNTIYF.

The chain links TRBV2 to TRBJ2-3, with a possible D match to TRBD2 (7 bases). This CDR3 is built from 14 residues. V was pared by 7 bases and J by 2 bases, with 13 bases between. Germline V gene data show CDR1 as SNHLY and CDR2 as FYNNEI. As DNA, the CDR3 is TGTGCCAGCAAGCGGGACACCCACACAGATACGCAGTATTTT. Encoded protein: CASKRDTHTDTQYF.

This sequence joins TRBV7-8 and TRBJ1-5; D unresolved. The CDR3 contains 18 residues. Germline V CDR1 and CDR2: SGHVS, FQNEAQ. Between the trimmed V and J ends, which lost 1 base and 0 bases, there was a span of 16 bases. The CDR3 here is CASSLEVRLIYSNQPQHF. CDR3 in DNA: TGTGCCAGCAGCTTAGAGGTCAGGCTAATTTATAGCAATCAGCCCCAGCATTTT.

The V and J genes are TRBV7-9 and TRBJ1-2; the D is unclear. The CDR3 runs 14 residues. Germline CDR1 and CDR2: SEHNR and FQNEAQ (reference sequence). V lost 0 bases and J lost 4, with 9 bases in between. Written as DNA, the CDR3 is TGTGCCAGCAGCTTAGCAGGTCGAGTCTATGGCTACACCTTC. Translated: CASSLAGRVYGYTF.

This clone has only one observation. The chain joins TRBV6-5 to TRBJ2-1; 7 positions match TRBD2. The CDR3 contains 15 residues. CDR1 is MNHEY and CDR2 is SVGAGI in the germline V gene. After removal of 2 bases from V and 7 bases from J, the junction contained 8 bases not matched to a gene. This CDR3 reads CASSYGAWGGNEQFF. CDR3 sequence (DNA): TGTGCCAGCAGTTACGGGGCCTGGGGAGGGAATGAGCAGTTCTTC.

CDR3 in DNA: TGTGCCAGCAGCTCCGGCGACCGACTTTCTTGGATTTGCGAGCAGTTCTTC. It specifies CASSSGDRLSWICEQFF. This sequence joins TRBV7-4 and TRBJ2-1; D uncertain. This CDR3 is 17 amino acids long. V was trimmed by 4 bases and J by 10 bases, leaving 26 bases between them. Germline assignment: CDR1 SGHVT and CDR2 SQSDAQ.

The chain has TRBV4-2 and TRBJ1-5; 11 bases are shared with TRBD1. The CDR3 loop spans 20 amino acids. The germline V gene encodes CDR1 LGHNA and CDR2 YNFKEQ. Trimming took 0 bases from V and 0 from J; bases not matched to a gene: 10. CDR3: CASSQDAGTGGFYSNQPQHF. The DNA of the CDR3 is TGTGCCAGCAGCCAAGATGCGGGGACAGGGGGATTCTATAGCAATCAGCCCCAGCATTTT.

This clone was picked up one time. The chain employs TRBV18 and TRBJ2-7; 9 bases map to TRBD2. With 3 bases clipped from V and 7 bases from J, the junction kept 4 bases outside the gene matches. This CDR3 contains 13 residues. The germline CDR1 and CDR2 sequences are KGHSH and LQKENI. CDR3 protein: CASSPSGSQEQYF. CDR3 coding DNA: TGTGCCAGCTCACCTAGCGGGAGCCAGGAGCAGTACTTC.

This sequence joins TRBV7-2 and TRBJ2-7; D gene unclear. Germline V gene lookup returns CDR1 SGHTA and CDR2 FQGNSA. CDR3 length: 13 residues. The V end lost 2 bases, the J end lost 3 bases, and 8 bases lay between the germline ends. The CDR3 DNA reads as TGTGCCAGCAGCTTACTTTACGGCTACGAGCAGTACTTC. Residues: CASSLLYGYEQYF.

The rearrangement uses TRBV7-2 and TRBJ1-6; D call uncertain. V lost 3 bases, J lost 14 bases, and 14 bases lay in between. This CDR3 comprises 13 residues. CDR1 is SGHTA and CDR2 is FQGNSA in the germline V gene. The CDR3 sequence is CASSFYTDPSLHF. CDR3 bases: TGTGCCAGCAGCTTTTATACGGACCCGTCCCTCCACTTT.

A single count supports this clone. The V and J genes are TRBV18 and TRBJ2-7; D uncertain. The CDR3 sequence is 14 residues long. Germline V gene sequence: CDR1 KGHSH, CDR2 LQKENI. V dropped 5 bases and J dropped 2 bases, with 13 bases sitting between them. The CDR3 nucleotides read TGTGCCAGCTCAGGGTCCCAATGGGCCTACGAGCAGTACTTC. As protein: CASSGSQWAYEQYF.

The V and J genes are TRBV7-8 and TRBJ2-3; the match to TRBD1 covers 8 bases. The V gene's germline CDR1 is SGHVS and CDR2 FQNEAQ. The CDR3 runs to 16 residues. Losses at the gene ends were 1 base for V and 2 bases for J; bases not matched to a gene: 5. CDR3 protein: CASSLGTGYDTDTQYF. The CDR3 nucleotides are TGTGCCAGCAGCTTAGGGACAGGGTATGACACAGATACGCAGTATTTT.